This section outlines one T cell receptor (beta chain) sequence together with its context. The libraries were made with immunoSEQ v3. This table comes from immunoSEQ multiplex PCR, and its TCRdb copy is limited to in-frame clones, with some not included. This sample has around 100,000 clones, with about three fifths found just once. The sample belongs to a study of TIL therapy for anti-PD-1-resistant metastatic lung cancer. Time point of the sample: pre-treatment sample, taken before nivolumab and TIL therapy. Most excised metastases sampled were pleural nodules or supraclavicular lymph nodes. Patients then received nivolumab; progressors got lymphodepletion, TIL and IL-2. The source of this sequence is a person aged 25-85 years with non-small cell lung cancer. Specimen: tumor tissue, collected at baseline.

The CDR3 is CASKTRSRGYEQYF. The DNA of the CDR3 is TGTGCCAGCAAAACGAGGAGCAGGGGCTACGAGCAGTACTTC. This chain uses TRBV27 with TRBJ2-7; a weak D match, TRBD1 (6 bases). There are 14 residues in the CDR3. CDR1 MNHEY and CDR2 SMNVEV come from the germline V gene (reference sequence). Deletions cut 7 bases from V and 3 bases from J, with 16 bases between.